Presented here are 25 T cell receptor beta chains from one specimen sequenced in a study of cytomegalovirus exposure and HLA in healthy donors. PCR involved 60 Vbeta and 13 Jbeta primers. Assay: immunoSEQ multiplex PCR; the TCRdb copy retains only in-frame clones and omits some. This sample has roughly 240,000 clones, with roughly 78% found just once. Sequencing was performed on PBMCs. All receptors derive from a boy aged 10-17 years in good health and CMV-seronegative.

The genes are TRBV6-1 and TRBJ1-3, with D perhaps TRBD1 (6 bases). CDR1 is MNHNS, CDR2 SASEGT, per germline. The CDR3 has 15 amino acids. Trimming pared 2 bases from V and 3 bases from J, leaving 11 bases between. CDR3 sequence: CASSENRVVGNTIYF. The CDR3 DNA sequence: TGTGCCAGCAGTGAAAACAGGGTGGTTGGAAACACCATATATTTT.

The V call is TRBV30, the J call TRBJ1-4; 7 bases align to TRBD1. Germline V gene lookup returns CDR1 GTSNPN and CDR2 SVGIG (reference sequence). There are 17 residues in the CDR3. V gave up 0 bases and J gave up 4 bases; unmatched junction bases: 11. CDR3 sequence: CAWSVPGMGQHNEKLFF. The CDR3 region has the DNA TGTGCCTGGAGTGTACCAGGTATGGGACAGCATAATGAAAAACTGTTTTTT.

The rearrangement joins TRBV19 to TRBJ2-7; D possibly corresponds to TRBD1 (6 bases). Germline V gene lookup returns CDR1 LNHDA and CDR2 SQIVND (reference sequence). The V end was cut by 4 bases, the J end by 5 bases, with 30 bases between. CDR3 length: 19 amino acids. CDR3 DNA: TGTGCCAGTAGTAAGGGATGGCCGGCGGACAGCCGGATGCGGCACGAGCAGTACTTC. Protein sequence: CASSKGWPADSRMRHEQYF.

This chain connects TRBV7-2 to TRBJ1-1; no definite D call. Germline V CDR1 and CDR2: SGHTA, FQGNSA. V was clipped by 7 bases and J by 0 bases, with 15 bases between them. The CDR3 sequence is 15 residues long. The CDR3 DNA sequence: TGTGCCAGCACGCGTGGAGCCTTGATGAACACTGAAGCTTTCTTT. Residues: CASTRGALMNTEAFF.

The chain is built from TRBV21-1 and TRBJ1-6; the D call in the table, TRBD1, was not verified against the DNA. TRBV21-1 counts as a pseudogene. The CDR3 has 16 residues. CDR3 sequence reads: CASSKRTGARNSPLHF. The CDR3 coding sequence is TGTGCCAGCAGCAAGAGGACAGGGGCAAGGAATTCACCCCTCCACTTT.

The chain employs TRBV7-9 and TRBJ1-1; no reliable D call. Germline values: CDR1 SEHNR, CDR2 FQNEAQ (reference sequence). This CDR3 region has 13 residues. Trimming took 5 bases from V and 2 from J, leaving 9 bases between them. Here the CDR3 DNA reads TGTGCCAGCAGCCCCAAAAAAAACACTGAAGCTTTCTTT. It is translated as CASSPKKNTEAFF.

CDR3 amino acids: CASSLVRNTGELFF. The CDR3 bases are TGTGCCAGCAGCTTGGTGCGGAACACCGGGGAGCTGTTTTTT. The chain joins TRBV5-6 to TRBJ2-2; D unresolved. The germline V and J ends were trimmed by 0 bases and 1 base, with 4 bases remaining between them. Germline V gene lookup returns CDR1 SGHDT and CDR2 YYEEEE. The length of the CDR3 is 14 residues.

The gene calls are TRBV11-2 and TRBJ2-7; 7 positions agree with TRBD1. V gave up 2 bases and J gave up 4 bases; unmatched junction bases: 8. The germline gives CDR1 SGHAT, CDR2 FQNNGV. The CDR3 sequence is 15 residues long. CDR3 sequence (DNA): TGTGCCAGCAGCTTATCGACAGGGTGGGGGTACGAGCAGTACTTC. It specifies CASSLSTGWGYEQYF.

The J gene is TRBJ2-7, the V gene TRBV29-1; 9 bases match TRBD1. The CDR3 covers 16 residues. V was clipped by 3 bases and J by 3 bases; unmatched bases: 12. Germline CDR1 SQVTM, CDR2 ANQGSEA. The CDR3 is CSVERTTGTGRYEQYF. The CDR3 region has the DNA TGCAGCGTTGAGAGGACTACCGGGACAGGGCGCTACGAGCAGTACTTC.

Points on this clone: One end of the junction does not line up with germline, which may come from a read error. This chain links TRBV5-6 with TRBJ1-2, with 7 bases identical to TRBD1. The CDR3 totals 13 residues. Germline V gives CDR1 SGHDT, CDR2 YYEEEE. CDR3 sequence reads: CASSRRGTYGYPF. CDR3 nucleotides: TGTGCCAGCAGCCGCAGGGGGACTTATGGCTACCCCTTC. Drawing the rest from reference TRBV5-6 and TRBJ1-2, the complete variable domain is DAGVTQSPTHLIKTRGQQVTLRCSPKSGHDTVSWYQQALGQGPQFIFQYYEEEERQRGNFPDRFSGHQFPNYSSELNVNALLLGDSALYLCASSRRGTYGYPFGSGTRLTVV.

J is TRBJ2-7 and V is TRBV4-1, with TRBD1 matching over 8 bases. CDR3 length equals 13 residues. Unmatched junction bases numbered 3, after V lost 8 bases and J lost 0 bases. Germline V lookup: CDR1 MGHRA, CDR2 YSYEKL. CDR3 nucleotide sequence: TGCGCCAGCCAGGGGGCGAGCTCCTACGAGCAGTACTTC. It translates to CASQGASSYEQYF.

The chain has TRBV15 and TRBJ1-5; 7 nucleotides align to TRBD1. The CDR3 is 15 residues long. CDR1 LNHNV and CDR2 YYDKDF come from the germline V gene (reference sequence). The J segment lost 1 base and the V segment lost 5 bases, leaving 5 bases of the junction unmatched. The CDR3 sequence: CATSDRVASNQPQHF. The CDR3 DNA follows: TGTGCCACCAGCGACAGGGTGGCGAGCAATCAGCCCCAGCATTTT.

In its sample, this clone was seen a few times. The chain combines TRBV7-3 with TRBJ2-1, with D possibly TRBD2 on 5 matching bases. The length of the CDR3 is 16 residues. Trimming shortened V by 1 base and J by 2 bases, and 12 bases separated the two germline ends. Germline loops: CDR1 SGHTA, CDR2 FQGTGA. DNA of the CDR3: TGTGCCAGCAGCTTAAGGGAGAGTAGCGCCTACAATGAGCAGTTCTTC. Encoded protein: CASSLRESSAYNEQFF.

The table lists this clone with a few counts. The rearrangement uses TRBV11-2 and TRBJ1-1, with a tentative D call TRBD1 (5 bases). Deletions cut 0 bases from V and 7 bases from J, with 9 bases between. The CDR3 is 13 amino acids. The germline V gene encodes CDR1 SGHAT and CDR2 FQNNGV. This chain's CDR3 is CASSLEVQGEAFF. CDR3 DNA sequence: TGTGCCAGCAGCTTAGAGGTGCAGGGTGAAGCTTTCTTT.

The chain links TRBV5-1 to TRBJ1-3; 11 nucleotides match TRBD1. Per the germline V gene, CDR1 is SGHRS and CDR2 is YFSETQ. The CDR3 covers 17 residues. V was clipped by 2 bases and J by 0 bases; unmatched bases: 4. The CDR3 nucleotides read TGCGCCAGCAGCTTCTCTGGGACAGGGGGCTCTGGAAACACCATATATTTT. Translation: CASSFSGTGGSGNTIYF.

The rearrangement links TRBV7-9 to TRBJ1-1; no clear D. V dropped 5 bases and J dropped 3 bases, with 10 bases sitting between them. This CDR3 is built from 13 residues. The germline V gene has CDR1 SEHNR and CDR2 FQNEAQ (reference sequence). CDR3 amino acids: CASSRYSDTEAFF. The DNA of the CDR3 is TGTGCCAGCAGCCGGTATAGTGACACTGAAGCTTTCTTT.

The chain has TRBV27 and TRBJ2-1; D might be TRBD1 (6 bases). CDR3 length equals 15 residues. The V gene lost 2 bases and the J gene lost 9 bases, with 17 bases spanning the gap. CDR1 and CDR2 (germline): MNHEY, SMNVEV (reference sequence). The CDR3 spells CASSLVGTGLGEQFF. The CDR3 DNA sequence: TGTGCCAGCAGTTTAGTCGGCACAGGGCTTGGTGAGCAGTTCTTC.

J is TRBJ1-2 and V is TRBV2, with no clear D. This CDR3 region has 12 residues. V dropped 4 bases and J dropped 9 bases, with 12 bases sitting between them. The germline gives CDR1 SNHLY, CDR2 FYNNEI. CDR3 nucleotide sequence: TGTGCCAGCAGTGTAAGCGGGTTTAGCTACACCTTC. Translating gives CASSVSGFSYTF.

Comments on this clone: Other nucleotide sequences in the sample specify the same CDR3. For the CDR3, the DNA is TGTGCCTGGAGTCGTAAGGGCGGAGGGCCTTACGAGCAGTACTTC. Protein: CAWSRKGGGPYEQYF. This rearrangement joins TRBV30 to TRBJ2-7; the D gene is possibly TRBD2 (6 bases). Trimming shortened V by 2 bases and J by 4 bases, and 18 bases separated the two germline ends. The CDR3 spans 15 residues. CDR1 GTSNPN and CDR2 SVGIG come from the germline V gene (reference sequence).

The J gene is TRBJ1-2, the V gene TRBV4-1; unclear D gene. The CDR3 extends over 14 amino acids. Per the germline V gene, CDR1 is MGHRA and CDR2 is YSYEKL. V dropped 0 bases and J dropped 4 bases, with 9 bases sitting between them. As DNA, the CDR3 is TGCGCCAGCAGCCAAGAGAGCCGGGGCTATGGCTACACCTTC. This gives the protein CASSQESRGYGYTF.

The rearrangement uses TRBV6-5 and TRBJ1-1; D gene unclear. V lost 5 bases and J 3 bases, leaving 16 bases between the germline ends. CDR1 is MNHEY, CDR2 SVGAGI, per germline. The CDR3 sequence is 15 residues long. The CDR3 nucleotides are TGTGCCAGCAGTGCCTCCCTGAGGGTCGACACTGAAGCTTTCTTT. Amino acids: CASSASLRVDTEAFF.

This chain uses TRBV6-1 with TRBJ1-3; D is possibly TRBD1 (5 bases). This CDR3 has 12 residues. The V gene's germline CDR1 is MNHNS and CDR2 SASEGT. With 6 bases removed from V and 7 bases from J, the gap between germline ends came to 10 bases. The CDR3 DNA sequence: TGTGCCAGCAGCGAGACAGACAACACCATATATTTT. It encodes CASSETDNTIYF.

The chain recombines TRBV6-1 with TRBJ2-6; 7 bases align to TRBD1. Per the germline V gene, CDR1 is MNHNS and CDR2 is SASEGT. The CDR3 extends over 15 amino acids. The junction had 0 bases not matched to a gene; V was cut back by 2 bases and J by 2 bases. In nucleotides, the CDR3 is TGTGCCAGCAGTGAACAGGGGGCTGGGGCCAACGTCCTGACTTTC. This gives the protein CASSEQGAGANVLTF.

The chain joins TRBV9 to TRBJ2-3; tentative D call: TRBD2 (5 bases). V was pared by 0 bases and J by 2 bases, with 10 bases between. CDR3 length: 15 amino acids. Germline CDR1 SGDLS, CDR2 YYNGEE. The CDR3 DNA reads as TGTGCCAGCAGCGTAGTGAGTAGCGACACAGATACGCAGTATTTT. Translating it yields CASSVVSSDTDTQYF.

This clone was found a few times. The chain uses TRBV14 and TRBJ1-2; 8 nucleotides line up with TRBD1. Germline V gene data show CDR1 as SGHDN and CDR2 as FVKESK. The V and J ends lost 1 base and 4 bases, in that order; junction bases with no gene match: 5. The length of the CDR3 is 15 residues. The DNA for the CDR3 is TGTGCCAGCAGCCAAGGGGCAGGGGGCATCTATGGCTACACCTTC. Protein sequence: CASSQGAGGIYGYTF. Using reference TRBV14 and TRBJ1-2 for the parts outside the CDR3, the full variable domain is EAGVTQFPSHSVIEKGQTVTLRCDPISGHDNLYWYRRVMGKEIKFLLHFVKESKQDESGMPNNRFLAERTGGTYSTLKVQPAELEDSGVYFCASSQGAGGIYGYTFGSGTRLTVV.